This T cell receptor (beta chain) was recovered during a study of regulatory T cells in long-lasting Graves disease. The time point denotes: newly diagnosed GD, antithyroid drugs for less than 3 months. PBMC-extracted RNA yielded the TCR library. Peripheral blood, at roughly 8.4 milliliters, went into EDTA tubes. Study results and caveats: Whereas roughly 1,000 public clonotypes were shared by new patients, persistent patients shared more, at 2,500 to 3,500. Persistent disease preferred TRBV28, TRBJ1-2 and TRBJ2-5.

Construction of TCR beta libraries relied on iRepertoire HTBI primers and on Arm-PCR targeting CDR3 regions. TCRdb re-called the multiplex PCR reads through MiXCR, storing one row per CDR3 protein. The sample contains about 430,000 distinct CDR3 sequences, over 12% of which appear only once. Details on this clonotype: No antigen is known for it.

The germline gives CDR1 SGHRS, CDR2 YFSETQ. The CDR3 is 13 amino acids. V was pared by 0 bases and J by 8 bases, with 8 bases between. A further study also used this sample, focusing on T cells in Graves' hyperthyroidism and ophthalmopathy. That study adds: Primed by the HTBI set, a first-round RT-PCR was run on the TCR CDR3.

Sample: peripheral blood mononuclear cells (PBMCs), taken at new diagnosis, from a patient treated with antithyroid drugs. This clonotype originated in a woman aged 40 to 50 with Graves disease. This chain uses TRBV5-1 with TRBJ2-2; no definite D call. In DNA form, the CDR3 reads TGCGCCAGCAGCTTGGGGGCGCGTGGGGAGCTGTTTTTT. Translation gives CASSLGARGELFF.